This is a list of T cell receptor beta chains from one sample in a study of blood T cells in healthy people across ages. One entry per CDR3 protein results from TCRdb running MiXCR on the 5' RACE reads. The sample gives some 890,000 distinct CDR3 sequences, 25% to 30% of which show up once; approximately 10% is in the top ten. These data also featured in a second study, about T cells of mothers and their children.

The sample was blood. All receptors come from a woman in her forties in good health. Each CDR3 is given with its conserved first and last residue. D genes are given only for firm matches. Expanded clones get a size class; other rows say once, few or many, or leave the size out.

D: -
J: TRBJ2-7
V: TRBV10-3
size: many
CDR3: CASKAWESYEQYF
DNA: TGTGCCTCAAAGGCATGGGAATCCTACGAGCAGTACTTC

D: TRBD1
J: TRBJ1-6
V: TRBV12-3/TRBV12-4
size: -
CDR3: CASTRQGGNSPLHF
DNA: TGTGCCAGCACCAGACAGGGTGGCAATTCACCCCTCCACTTT

D: -
J: TRBJ2-7
V: TRBV5-1
size: many
CDR3: CASSLTVYYEQYF
DNA: TGCGCCAGCAGCTTGACGGTTTACTACGAGCAGTACTTC

D: -
J: TRBJ2-7
V: TRBV28
size: -
CDR3: CASCLEGFEQYF
DNA: TGTGCCAGCTGCCTTGAGGGGTTCGAGCAGTACTTC

D: -
J: TRBJ2-7
V: TRBV28
size: many
CDR3: CASSPGHMTYEQYF
DNA: TGTGCCAGCAGCCCGGGACACATGACATACGAGCAGTACTTC

D: TRBD2
J: TRBJ2-7
V: TRBV7-2
size: few
CDR3: CAGSLGGGPYEQYF
DNA: TGTGCCGGCAGCTTAGGCGGGGGGCCCTACGAGCAGTACTTC

D: TRBD1
J: TRBJ2-3
V: TRBV5-1
size: -
CDR3: CASSPGQATDTQYF
DNA: TGCGCCAGCAGCCCCGGACAGGCCACAGATACGCAGTATTTT

D: TRBD1
J: TRBJ2-3
V: TRBV12-3/TRBV12-4
size: -
CDR3: CASQPPRGQSTDTQYF
DNA: TGTGCCAGCCAACCCCCTCGGGGACAGAGCACAGATACGCAGTATTTT

D: -
J: TRBJ2-5
V: TRBV7-9
size: -
CDR3: CASSSNGGLAQETQYF
DNA: TGTGCCAGCAGTTCCAACGGCGGGCTAGCCCAAGAGACCCAGTACTTC

D: TRBD1
J: TRBJ2-3
V: TRBV9
size: -
CDR3: CASSVEGGGADTQYF
DNA: TGTGCCAGCAGCGTAGAAGGGGGCGGAGCAGATACGCAGTATTTT

D: -
J: TRBJ2-7
V: TRBV20-1
size: many
CDR3: CSARGGTIEQYF
DNA: TGCAGTGCTAGAGGGGGAACTATCGAGCAGTACTTC

D: -
J: TRBJ2-5
V: TRBV11-2
size: -
CDR3: CASSSWIEQETQYF
DNA: TGTGCCAGCAGCTCCTGGATAGAACAAGAGACCCAGTACTTC

D: -
J: TRBJ1-1
V: TRBV5-1
size: few
CDR3: CASSPATWETEAFF
DNA: TGCGCCAGCAGCCCCGCTACATGGGAGACTGAAGCTTTCTTT

D: -
J: TRBJ2-5
V: TRBV5-1
size: many
CDR3: CASSFGVRETQYF
DNA: TGCGCCAGCAGCTTCGGGGTGCGAGAGACCCAGTACTTC

D: -
J: TRBJ2-7
V: TRBV29-1
size: -
CDR3: CSVKRRRDYEQYF
DNA: TGCAGCGTGAAGCGTCGCAGAGACTACGAGCAGTACTTC

D: -
J: TRBJ2-3
V: TRBV7-2
size: many
CDR3: CASSLVSRDTQYF
DNA: TGTGCCAGCAGCTTAGTTTCCCGAGATACGCAGTATTTT

D: TRBD2
J: TRBJ2-5
V: TRBV20-1
size: few
CDR3: CSARGIAGGLQETQYF
DNA: TGCAGTGCTAGAGGGATAGCGGGAGGGTTACAAGAGACCCAGTACTTC

D: TRBD2
J: TRBJ2-3
V: TRBV28
size: -
CDR3: CASSLGGTSGGTDTQYF
DNA: TGTGCCAGCAGTTTGGGAGGGACTAGCGGGGGGACAGATACGCAGTATTTT

D: TRBD2
J: TRBJ2-2
V: TRBV4-1
size: -
CDR3: CASSLRTSGGSNTGELFF
DNA: TGCGCCAGCAGCCTTCGGACTAGCGGGGGTTCGAACACCGGGGAGCTGTTTTTT

D: -
J: TRBJ1-2
V: TRBV29-1
size: -
CDR3: CSVDSTGIYGYTF
DNA: TGCAGCGTCGACAGCACAGGGATCTATGGCTACACCTTC

D: TRBD2
J: TRBJ2-4
V: TRBV9
size: -
CDR3: CASSGSGENIQYF
DNA: TGTGCCAGCAGCGGAAGCGGGGAAAACATTCAGTACTTC

D: -
J: TRBJ2-5
V: TRBV6-6
size: few
CDR3: CASSYSMVRGEETQYF
DNA: TGTGCCAGCAGTTACTCGATGGTCAGGGGGGAAGAGACCCAGTACTTC

D: -
J: TRBJ2-3
V: TRBV4-1
size: few
CDR3: CASSQDQTVSYSTDTQYF
DNA: TGCGCCAGCAGCCAAGATCAGACTGTTTCGTATAGCACAGATACGCAGTATTTT

D: -
J: TRBJ1-1
V: TRBV7-2
size: few
CDR3: CASSYDKGLDTEAFF
DNA: TGTGCCAGCAGCTACGACAAGGGGTTGGACACTGAAGCTTTCTTT

D: TRBD1
J: TRBJ2-3
V: TRBV7-2
size: -
CDR3: CASSAKTGGTQYF
DNA: TGTGCCAGCAGCGCCAAGACAGGGGGTACGCAGTATTTT

D: -
J: TRBJ1-1
V: TRBV5-1
size: -
CDR3: CASRSRGRGRSTEAFF
DNA: TGCGCCAGCAGGTCGCGAGGGCGGGGAAGGAGCACTGAAGCTTTCTTT

D: -
J: TRBJ1-1
V: TRBV7-6
size: few
CDR3: CASSIERGLYTEAFF
DNA: TGTGCCAGCAGCATCGAAAGGGGTCTGTACACTGAAGCTTTCTTT

D: TRBD1
J: TRBJ2-5
V: TRBV11-1
size: many
CDR3: CASSVHGTGGRETQYF
DNA: TGTGCCAGCAGCGTACACGGGACAGGGGGCCGGGAGACCCAGTACTTC

D: -
J: TRBJ2-7
V: TRBV10-3
size: -
CDR3: CAISEGPIDYEQYF
DNA: TGTGCCATCAGTGAGGGTCCGATCGACTACGAGCAGTACTTC

D: -
J: TRBJ1-2
V: TRBV28
size: many
CDR3: CASKDQARGGYGYTF
DNA: TGTGCCAGCAAGGACCAGGCGCGGGGCGGCTATGGCTACACCTTC

D: -
J: TRBJ1-2
V: TRBV29-1
size: many
CDR3: CSVPKGRLNGYTF
DNA: TGCAGCGTCCCCAAGGGGCGCCTCAATGGCTACACCTTC

D: -
J: TRBJ1-1
V: TRBV4-1
size: many
CDR3: CASSQDGRGAFF
DNA: TGCGCCAGCAGCCAAGATGGACGGGGAGCTTTCTTT

D: TRBD1
J: TRBJ1-6
V: TRBV20-1
size: -
CDR3: CSARVRQGADSPLHF
DNA: TGCAGTGCTAGAGTTAGACAGGGGGCAGATTCACCCCTCCACTTT

D: -
J: TRBJ2-7
V: TRBV12-3/TRBV12-4
size: many
CDR3: CASSPYNRQGEQYF
DNA: TGTGCCAGCAGCCCGTATAATAGGCAGGGAGAGCAGTACTTC

D: -
J: TRBJ2-7
V: TRBV14
size: -
CDR3: CASSQGLGWGYEQYF
DNA: TGTGCCAGCAGCCAAGGTTTAGGATGGGGCTACGAGCAGTACTTC

D: -
J: TRBJ1-1
V: TRBV12-3/TRBV12-4
size: -
CDR3: CASSPNSGARDTEAFF
DNA: TGTGCCAGCAGTCCCAACTCAGGGGCAAGGGACACTGAAGCTTTCTTT

D: -
J: TRBJ2-5
V: TRBV19
size: -
CDR3: CASTTPGSAQETQYF
DNA: TGTGCCAGTACCACTCCCGGGTCAGCCCAAGAGACCCAGTACTTC

D: -
J: TRBJ1-3
V: TRBV28
size: -
CDR3: CASSLGGGRGNTIYF
DNA: TGTGCCAGCAGTTTAGGGGGGGGGCGCGGAAACACCATATATTTT

D: -
J: TRBJ2-1
V: TRBV5-1
size: many
CDR3: CASSGTVEQFF
DNA: TGCGCCAGCAGCGGAACTGTTGAGCAGTTCTTC

D: -
J: TRBJ2-5
V: TRBV7-3
size: many
CDR3: CASSPVGGRETQYF
DNA: TGTGCCAGCAGCCCAGTCGGGGGGCGAGAGACCCAGTACTTC

D: TRBD2
J: TRBJ2-3
V: TRBV28
size: few
CDR3: CASSPSRTGGAHTQYF
DNA: TGTGCCAGCAGTCCTTCTCGGACGGGGGGAGCTCATACGCAGTATTTT

D: -
J: TRBJ2-1
V: TRBV20-1
size: -
CDR3: CSARRLGGVGQFF
DNA: TGCAGTGCTAGAAGGCTGGGGGGCGTTGGGCAGTTCTTC

D: TRBD2
J: TRBJ2-7
V: TRBV29-1
size: -
CDR3: CSVEGTSEAYEQYF
DNA: TGCAGCGTGGAGGGGACTAGCGAAGCCTACGAGCAGTACTTC

D: -
J: TRBJ1-2
V: TRBV7-8
size: -
CDR3: CASSKDSLYGYTF
DNA: TGTGCCAGCAGCAAGGACAGCCTCTATGGCTACACCTTC

D: -
J: TRBJ2-1
V: TRBV20-1
size: many
CDR3: CSAHPGSNEQFF
DNA: TGCAGTGCTCACCCCGGCAGCAATGAGCAGTTCTTC